A selection of T cell receptor beta chains follows, all from one sample in a study of naive and memory T cell subsets. TCRdb analysed the UMI-ligation and nested PCR reads with MiXCR anew, one entry per CDR3 protein. The repertoire holds 120,000 or so distinct CDR3 sequences, 35% to 40% seen once, with about 0.85% in the top ten. Material: central memory CD4+ T cells from blood. These receptors all come from a human donor in good health. CDR3s include the opening cysteine and the closing phenylalanine or tryptophan. Fields, in order: J gene, clone size, D gene, V gene, CDR3 DNA, CDR3 protein. D genes are given only for firm matches. Clone sizes are given selectively: once, few, many, or a class where the clone is expanded.

TRBJ2-2 | . | . | TRBV5-1 | TGCGCCAGCAGCTTGGTACAGAGAGACACCGGGGAGCTGTTTTTT | CASSLVQRDTGELFF
TRBJ1-5 | few | . | TRBV4-2 | TGTGCCAGCAGCCCCTCAGGCGTTCTGGGTCAGCCCCAGCATTTT | CASSPSGVLGQPQHF
TRBJ1-3 | . | . | TRBV6-5 | TGTGCCAGCAGCCGACGTGGCGGGGCTACAGGTGGAAACACCATATATTTT | CASSRRGGATGGNTIYF
TRBJ1-3 | . | . | TRBV19 | TGTGCCAGTAGTCCGCGCCAGGCCCGGGGAAACACCATATATTTT | CASSPRQARGNTIYF
TRBJ1-1 | . | TRBD1 | TRBV7-6 | TGTGCCAGCAGCGCCCAACCGACAGGGACGAACACTGAAGCTTTCTTT | CASSAQPTGTNTEAFF
TRBJ2-1 | . | TRBD1 | TRBV11-2 | TGTGCCAGCAGCTTTCTCCCGGACAGGGGTATCTATGAGCAGTTCTTC | CASSFLPDRGIYEQFF
TRBJ2-1 | few | TRBD2 | TRBV7-8 | TGTGCCAGCAGCTCCCCTCCGGGCGGGAGGCTCAACAATGAGCAGTTCTTC | CASSSPPGGRLNNEQFF
TRBJ2-7 | few | . | TRBV27 | TGTGCCAGCATGGAGAGGGCCCTGTCCTACGAGCAGTACTTC | CASMERALSYEQYF
TRBJ1-1 | few | TRBD1 | TRBV10-3 | TGTGCCATCAGTGCCGGGACAGGGGGCCTATCGAACACTGAAGCTTTCTTT | CAISAGTGGLSNTEAFF
TRBJ2-7 | few | . | TRBV10-3 | TGTGCCATCAGTGATCCGGGGGCCTACCCCGAGCAGTACTTC | CAISDPGAYPEQYF
TRBJ1-2 | many | TRBD1 | TRBV20-1 | TGCAGTGCTAGTGCCGGGACAGGGTCCTTGGGCTATGGCTACACCTTC | CSASAGTGSLGYGYTF
TRBJ2-7 | . | TRBD2 | TRBV5-1 | TGCGCCAGCAGCTTGGATGGGACTATCAACGAGCAGTACTTC | CASSLDGTINEQYF
TRBJ2-7 | . | . | TRBV18 | TGTGCCAGCTCACCGAATGGCAGGGCGAGCTCCTACGAGCAGTACTTC | CASSPNGRASSYEQYF
TRBJ2-7 | . | TRBD2 | TRBV18 | TGTGCCAGCTCACCCGACCTAGCGGGAGGGCCTAAGGAGCAGTACTTC | CASSPDLAGGPKEQYF
TRBJ2-1 | . | TRBD1 | TRBV7-8 | TGTGCCAGCAGCCCCAGTCGACTACCGGGACAGGCGAGAAATGAGCAGTTCTTC | CASSPSRLPGQARNEQFF
TRBJ2-1 | . | TRBD1 | TRBV29-1 | TGCAGCGTCGGGCCAGGGGGCAATGAGCAGTTCTTC | CSVGPGGNEQFF
TRBJ2-4 | . | TRBD1 | TRBV5-8 | TGTGCCAGCAGACGCGACAGGGGGCACCAAAACATTCAGTACTTC | CASRRDRGHQNIQYF